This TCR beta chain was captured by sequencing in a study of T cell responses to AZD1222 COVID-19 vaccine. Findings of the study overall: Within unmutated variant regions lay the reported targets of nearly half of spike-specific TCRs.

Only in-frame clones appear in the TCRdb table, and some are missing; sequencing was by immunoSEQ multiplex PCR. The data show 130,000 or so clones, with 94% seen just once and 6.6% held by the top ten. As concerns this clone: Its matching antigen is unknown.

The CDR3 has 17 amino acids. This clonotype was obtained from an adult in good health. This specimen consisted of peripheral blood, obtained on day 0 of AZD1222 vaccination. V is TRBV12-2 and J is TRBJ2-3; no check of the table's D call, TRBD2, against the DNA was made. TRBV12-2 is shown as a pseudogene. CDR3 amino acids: CASRSIRASGSTDTQYF. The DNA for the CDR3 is TGTGCAAGTCGCTCAATAAGGGCTAGCGGGAGCACAGATACGCAGTATTTT.